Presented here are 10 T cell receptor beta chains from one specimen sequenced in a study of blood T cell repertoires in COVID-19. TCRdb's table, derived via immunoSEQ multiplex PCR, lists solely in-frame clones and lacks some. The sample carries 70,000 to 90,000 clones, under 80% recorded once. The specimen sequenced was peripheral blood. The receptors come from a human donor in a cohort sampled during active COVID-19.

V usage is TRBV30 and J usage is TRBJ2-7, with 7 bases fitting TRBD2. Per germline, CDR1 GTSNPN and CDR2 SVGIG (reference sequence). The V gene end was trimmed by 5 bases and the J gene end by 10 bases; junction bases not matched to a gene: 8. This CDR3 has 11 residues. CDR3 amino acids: CAWSRAGDQYV. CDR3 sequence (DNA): TGTGCCTGGTCTCGGGCGGGGGACCAGTACGTC.

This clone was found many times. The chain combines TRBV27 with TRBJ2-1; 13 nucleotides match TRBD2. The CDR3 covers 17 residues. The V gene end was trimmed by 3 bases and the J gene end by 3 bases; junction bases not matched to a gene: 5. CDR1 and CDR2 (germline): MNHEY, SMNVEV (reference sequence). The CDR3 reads CASSFIWTSGSYNEQFF. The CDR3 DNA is TGTGCCAGCAGTTTTATTTGGACTAGCGGGAGCTACAATGAGCAGTTCTTC.

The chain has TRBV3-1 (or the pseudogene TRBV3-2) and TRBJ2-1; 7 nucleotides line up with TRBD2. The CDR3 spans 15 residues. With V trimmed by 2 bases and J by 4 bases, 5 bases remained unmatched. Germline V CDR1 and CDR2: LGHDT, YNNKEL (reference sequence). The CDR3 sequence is CASSQSERGYNEQFF. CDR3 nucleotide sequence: TGTGCCAGCAGCCAAAGCGAGCGGGGATACAATGAGCAGTTCTTC.

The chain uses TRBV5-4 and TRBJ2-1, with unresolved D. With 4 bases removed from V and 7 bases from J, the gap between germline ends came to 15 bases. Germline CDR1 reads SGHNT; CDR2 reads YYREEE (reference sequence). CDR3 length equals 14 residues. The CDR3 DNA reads TGTGCCAGCAGCCTGAGTCCCGCGTGGAATGAGCAGTTCTTC. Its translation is CASSLSPAWNEQFF.

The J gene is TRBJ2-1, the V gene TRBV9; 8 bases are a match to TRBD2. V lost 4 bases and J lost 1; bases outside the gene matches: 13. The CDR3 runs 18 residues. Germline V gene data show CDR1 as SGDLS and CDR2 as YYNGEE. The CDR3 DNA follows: TGTGCCAGCAGCCCAAGCGGGAGTTTCATCGGGTCCTACAATGAGCAGTTCTTC. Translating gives CASSPSGSFIGSYNEQFF.

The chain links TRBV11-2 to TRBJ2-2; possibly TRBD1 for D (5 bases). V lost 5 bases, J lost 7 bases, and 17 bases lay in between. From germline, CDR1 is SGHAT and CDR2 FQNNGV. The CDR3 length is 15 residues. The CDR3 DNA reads TGTGCCAGCAGCCCCGGGTCAGGGTCGAGCGGGGAGCTGTTTTTT. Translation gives CASSPGSGSSGELFF.

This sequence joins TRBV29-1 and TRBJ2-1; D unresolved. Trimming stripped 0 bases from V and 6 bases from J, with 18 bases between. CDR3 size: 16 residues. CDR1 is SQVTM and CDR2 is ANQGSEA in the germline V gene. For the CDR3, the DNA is TGCAGCGTTGAAGATCCCTCCAAGCCCTTTCTCAATGAGCAGTTCTTC. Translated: CSVEDPSKPFLNEQFF.

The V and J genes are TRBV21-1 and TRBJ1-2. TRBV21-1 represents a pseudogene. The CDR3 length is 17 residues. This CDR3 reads CASSRVGRQINNYGYTF. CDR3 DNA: TGTGCCAGCAGCAGGGTCGGGAGACAGATAAATAACTATGGCTACACCTTC.

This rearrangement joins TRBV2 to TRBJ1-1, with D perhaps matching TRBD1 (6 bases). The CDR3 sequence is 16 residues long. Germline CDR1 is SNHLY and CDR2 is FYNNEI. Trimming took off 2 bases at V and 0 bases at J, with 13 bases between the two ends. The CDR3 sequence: CASSELRQDLNTEAFF. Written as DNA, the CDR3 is TGTGCCAGCAGTGAATTAAGACAGGACTTGAACACTGAAGCTTTCTTT.

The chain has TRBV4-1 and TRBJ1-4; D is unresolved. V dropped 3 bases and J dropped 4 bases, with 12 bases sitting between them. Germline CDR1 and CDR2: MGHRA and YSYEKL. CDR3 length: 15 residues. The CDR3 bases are TGCGCCAGCAGCCAGGGCGGCGGGTTTAATGAAAAACTGTTTTTT. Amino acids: CASSQGGGFNEKLFF.